Listed below are T cell receptor beta chains from one sample, sequenced in a study of CD8+ T cells in alopecia areata. Clones were read by immunoSEQ multiplex PCR, and TCRdb kept only the in-frame ones, dropping some. This table has about 200,000 clones, 55% to 70% appearing once. The sample consisted of CD4+ T cells sorted from blood, taken at week 4, from a patient treated with tofacitinib. These receptors originate from a human donor with alopecia areata. Each CDR3 is given with its conserved first and last residue. The order of the fields is J gene, D gene, V gene, clone size, CDR3 DNA, CDR3 protein. The D gene is left open where the match is weak. Where a row states a size, it is once, few, many or the class of an expanded clone; other rows omit it.

j_gene: TRBJ1-5; d_gene: -; v_gene: TRBV7-2; abundance: once; CDR3nt: TGTGCCAGCAGCAGCAGGGGAGATCAGCCCCAGCATTTT; CDR3aa: CASSSRGDQPQHF
j_gene: TRBJ2-3; d_gene: TRBD1; v_gene: TRBV5-1; abundance: -; CDR3nt: TGCGCCAGCAGCTTGGGACAGGGCGCAGATACGCAGTATTTT; CDR3aa: CASSLGQGADTQYF
j_gene: TRBJ1-2; d_gene: -; v_gene: TRBV30; abundance: few; CDR3nt: TGTGCCTGGAGTGTGACCCCCCCGGGTGGCTACACCTTC; CDR3aa: CAWSVTPPGGYTF
j_gene: TRBJ1-5; d_gene: -; v_gene: TRBV2; abundance: -; CDR3nt: TGTGCCAGCAGTGAGAGCAATCAGCCCCAGCATTTT; CDR3aa: CASSESNQPQHF
j_gene: TRBJ2-5; d_gene: -; v_gene: TRBV30; abundance: once; CDR3nt: TGTGCCTGGAGCCTAGCAAGGCAAGAGACCCAGTACTTC; CDR3aa: CAWSLARQETQYF
j_gene: TRBJ2-5; d_gene: -; v_gene: TRBV25-1; abundance: few; CDR3nt: TGTGCCAGCAGTGAATATATCCAAGAGACCCAGTACTTC; CDR3aa: CASSEYIQETQYF
j_gene: TRBJ2-3; d_gene: TRBD1; v_gene: TRBV29-1; abundance: -; CDR3nt: TGCAGCGTGGGGCTCGGGACAGGGGGCGTCGGAGATACGCAGTATTTT; CDR3aa: CSVGLGTGGVGDTQYF
j_gene: TRBJ1-2; d_gene: TRBD1; v_gene: TRBV30; abundance: -; CDR3nt: TGTGCCTGGAAGAACCGGGGACAGGGTCACTATGGCTACACCTTC; CDR3aa: CAWKNRGQGHYGYTF
j_gene: TRBJ2-7; d_gene: TRBD1; v_gene: TRBV29-1; abundance: -; CDR3nt: TGCAGCGTTGCCGTCGGGGGACAGGGAGTCGAGCAGTACTTC; CDR3aa: CSVAVGGQGVEQYF
j_gene: TRBJ1-5; d_gene: -; v_gene: TRBV4-1; abundance: few; CDR3nt: TGCGCCAGCAGCCAAGGGCGGGGGCGAAGCAATCAGCCCCAGCATTTT; CDR3aa: CASSQGRGRSNQPQHF
j_gene: TRBJ2-5; d_gene: TRBD1; v_gene: TRBV6-5; abundance: -; CDR3nt: TGTGCCAGCAGTGGGGGACAGAGGGTTCAAGAGACCCAGTACTTC; CDR3aa: CASSGGQRVQETQYF
j_gene: TRBJ2-2; d_gene: -; v_gene: TRBV2; abundance: once; CDR3nt: TGTGCCAGCACCGCGATAAATACACGGGGCACCGGGGAGCTGTTTTTT; CDR3aa: CASTAINTRGTGELFF
j_gene: TRBJ2-2; d_gene: -; v_gene: TRBV6-4; abundance: once; CDR3nt: TGTGCCAGCAGTGCCATGGAGGCCGGGGAGCTGTTTTTT; CDR3aa: CASSAMEAGELFF
j_gene: TRBJ1-2; d_gene: -; v_gene: TRBV29-1; abundance: once; CDR3nt: TGCAGCGTTTCCAACTTTGACTATGGCTACACCTTC; CDR3aa: CSVSNFDYGYTF
j_gene: TRBJ2-3; d_gene: -; v_gene: TRBV25-1; abundance: -; CDR3nt: TGTGCCAGCAGACGGACGGGGGGCCGTACAGATACGCAGTATTTT; CDR3aa: CASRRTGGRTDTQYF
j_gene: TRBJ1-6; d_gene: -; v_gene: TRBV30; abundance: -; CDR3nt: TGTGCCTGGAGTCCTGGAGGAGTTCTTTATAATTCACCCCTCCACTTT; CDR3aa: CAWSPGGVLYNSPLHF
j_gene: TRBJ1-5; d_gene: -; v_gene: TRBV30; abundance: -; CDR3nt: TGTGCCTGGAGTTCGATCACTAGTCAGCCCCAGCATTTT; CDR3aa: CAWSSITSQPQHF
j_gene: TRBJ2-7; d_gene: TRBD2; v_gene: TRBV18; abundance: -; CDR3nt: TGTGCCAGCTCACCGGGACTAGCGGGGATCTACGAGCAGTACTTC; CDR3aa: CASSPGLAGIYEQYF
j_gene: TRBJ2-1; d_gene: TRBD2; v_gene: TRBV14; abundance: few; CDR3nt: TGTGCCAGCAGCCAGGGACTAGCGTGGAACTACAATGAGCAGTTCTTC; CDR3aa: CASSQGLAWNYNEQFF
j_gene: TRBJ2-1; d_gene: -; v_gene: TRBV2; abundance: -; CDR3nt: TGTGCCAGCGGGGCGGATTACAATGAGCAGTTCTTC; CDR3aa: CASGADYNEQFF
j_gene: TRBJ1-1; d_gene: -; v_gene: TRBV11-3; abundance: -; CDR3nt: TGTGCCAGCAGCTCGACGGCCAGGGGCGCGGAGGCTTTCTTT; CDR3aa: CASSSTARGAEAFF
j_gene: TRBJ2-2; d_gene: -; v_gene: TRBV2; abundance: -; CDR3nt: TGTGCCAGCAGTGAGTGGCAAACCGGGGAGCTGTTTTTT; CDR3aa: CASSEWQTGELFF